Below are 27 T cell receptor beta chains sequenced from a single sample in a study of T cell clusters in autoimmune cytopenias. About 37,500 genome equivalents of blood DNA were amplified for TRB. Multiplex touch-down PCR amplified TRB using TRB-A and TRB-B pools in one tube. TCRdb reprocessed the multiplex PCR reads, with one entry per CDR3 protein and no DNA. This sample contains 5,500 to 8,000 distinct CDR3 sequences. These sequences were also reported in another study, on T cell repertoires in aging, cancer and after chemotherapy.

Specimen: peripheral blood. The receptors originated from a human donor in good health.

V is TRBV6-5 and J is TRBJ1-1. The germline V gene encodes CDR1 MNHEY and CDR2 SVGAGI. This CDR3 has 13 residues. This chain's CDR3 is CASTYDPNTEAFF.

The chain uses TRBV5-1 and TRBJ2-2; the D gene TCRdb calls, TRBD2, cannot be checked with no DNA. This CDR3 spans 14 amino acids. Germline-derived CDR1 and CDR2 are SGHRS and YFSETQ. The CDR3 reads CASSFSGRAGELFF.

This clonotype is identified as medium-sized from frequency. The chain joins TRBV29-1 to TRBJ2-1; TCRdb designates TRBD2, a call that cannot be tested without DNA. The CDR3 has 13 amino acids. From germline, CDR1 is SQVTM and CDR2 ANQGSEA. CDR3 protein: CSVGASGKDEQFF.

V is TRBV18 and J is TRBJ2-7. CDR1 KGHSH and CDR2 LQKENI come from the germline V gene. This CDR3 region has 13 residues. This chain's CDR3 is CASSPLDTYEQYF.

In terms of frequency, this clonotype is medium-sized. This chain links TRBV29-1 with TRBJ2-1; as DNA is missing, the TRBD2 call by TCRdb cannot be tested. This CDR3 is 15 amino acids long. Looked up from germline, CDR1 is SQVTM and CDR2 is ANQGSEA. The CDR3: CSVAAAESSYNEQFF.

Frequency places this clonotype as medium-sized. The rearrangement joins TRBV6-1 to TRBJ2-3; there is no DNA to check the TCRdb D call of TRBD2. CDR1 is MNHNS, CDR2 SASEGT, per germline. The CDR3 has 14 residues. The CDR3 reads CASSVTSGTDTQYF.

This chain uses TRBV6-1 with TRBJ1-2. Germline loops: CDR1 MNHNS, CDR2 SASEGT. The CDR3 is 16 amino acids. CDR3 in amino acids: CASSENSYLVDYGYTF.

The CDR3 loop is CASSLGASASTDTQYF. This chain connects TRBV5-5 to TRBJ2-3; TCRdb outputs TRBD2, but without DNA this stays unchecked. The CDR3 runs to 16 residues. Looked up from germline, CDR1 is SGHKS and CDR2 is YYEKEE (reference sequence).

This clonotype shows up as medium-sized by frequency. The chain carries TRBV6-1 and TRBJ2-7. This CDR3 has 13 residues. From germline, CDR1 is MNHNS and CDR2 SASEGT. The CDR3 sequence is CASSEAVAYEQYF.

The chain employs TRBV18 and TRBJ2-1; TCRdb calls TRBD2, which cannot be checked without DNA. The CDR3 runs 16 residues. The germline gives CDR1 KGHSH, CDR2 LQKENI. Here the CDR3 reads CASSQLAGGAYNEQFF.

Considering frequency, this clonotype is medium-sized. The rearrangement uses TRBV6-1 and TRBJ2-7; with no DNA, the TCRdb D assignment of TRBD1 cannot be verified. Germline assignment: CDR1 MNHNS and CDR2 SASEGT. There are 15 residues in the CDR3. CDR3 protein: CASSEEETGSYEQYF.

This rearrangement joins TRBV10-3 to TRBJ2-2. This CDR3 region has 12 residues. CDR1 and CDR2 from the germline V gene are ENHRY and SYGVKD. The CDR3 loop reads CAISEAAGELFF.

The chain's CDR3 is CASSPRPRETQYF. The chain has TRBV7-2 and TRBJ2-5; absent DNA, TCRdb's TRBD1 call cannot be checked. CDR1 SGHTA and CDR2 FQGNSA come from the germline V gene. This CDR3 comprises 13 residues.

The CDR3 spells CAWSGGSNQPQHF. The chain couples TRBV30 to TRBJ1-5. The germline gives CDR1 GTSNPN, CDR2 SVGIG (reference sequence). The CDR3 is made up of 13 amino acids. Full variable domain (outside the CDR3, taken from reference TRBV30 and TRBJ1-5): SQTIHQWPATLVQPVGSPLSLECTVEGTSNPNLYWYRQAAGRGLQLLFYSVGIGQISSEVPQNLSASRPQDRQFILSSKKLLLSDSGFYLCAWSGGSNQPQHFGDGTRLSIL.

This chain links TRBV6-4 with TRBJ2-6; TCRdb selects TRBD2, and the lack of DNA leaves this call unchecked. The CDR3 sequence is 15 residues long. Germline assignment: CDR1 MRHNA and CDR2 SNTAGT. The CDR3 spells CASNPPSPGANVLTF.

This clonotype is labeled medium-sized (0.01 to 0.1%) based on frequency. CDR3 protein: CASGTGVGLAGNEQFF. The rearrangement links TRBV30 to TRBJ2-1; absent DNA, TCRdb's TRBD1 call cannot be checked. CDR3 length equals 16 residues. Germline V gene lookup returns CDR1 GTSNPN and CDR2 SVGIG (reference sequence).

This clonotype is called medium-sized based on its frequency. The V call is TRBV5-4, the J call TRBJ2-2; with no DNA, the TCRdb D assignment of TRBD2 cannot be verified. The length of the CDR3 is 13 residues. CDR1 and CDR2 from the germline V gene are SGHNT and YYREEE (reference sequence). The CDR3 sequence: CASSGRAVGELFF.

The CDR3 sequence: CASSLRATNEQYF. The J gene is TRBJ2-7, the V gene TRBV27; TCRdb's D gene call, TRBD2, goes unchecked for lack of DNA. Germline V gene sequence: CDR1 MNHEY, CDR2 SMNVEV (reference sequence). CDR3 length: 13 residues.

By frequency, this clonotype registers medium-sized. V gene TRBV5-4 combines with J gene TRBJ2-1; TCRdb proposes TRBD2, but this gene call is untestable without DNA. Germline CDR1 and CDR2: SGHNT and YYREEE (reference sequence). The CDR3 is made up of 16 amino acids. CDR3 protein: CASSLAGLAGEGEQFF.

This clonotype is classed as medium-sized by frequency. The gene calls are TRBV6-1 and TRBJ2-5; TCRdb gives TRBD1 as the D gene, but with no DNA this cannot be confirmed. The CDR3 is made up of 15 amino acids. In germline, CDR1 is MNHNS, CDR2 SASEGT. The CDR3 region is CASTRIHAGGETQYF.

The chain joins TRBV5-6 to TRBJ2-1; no DNA is available, so the TRBD1 call from TCRdb remains unchecked. The CDR3 sequence is 15 residues long. CDR1 and CDR2 (germline): SGHDT, YYEEEE. CDR3 protein: CASSLVGGQNNEQFF.

This clonotype is medium-sized by frequency. The rearrangement uses TRBV29-1 and TRBJ2-7; TCRdb reports TRBD1, a call that lacks DNA to check it against. CDR1 SQVTM and CDR2 ANQGSEA come from the germline V gene. CDR3 length equals 13 residues. The CDR3 loop is CSVGGSVAREQYF.

By frequency, this clonotype registers medium-sized. The gene calls are TRBV19 and TRBJ2-6; there is no DNA to check the TCRdb D call of TRBD1. Germline values: CDR1 LNHDA, CDR2 SQIVND (reference sequence). The CDR3 contains 16 residues. The CDR3 loop reads CASTGTGNSGANVLTF.

Measured by frequency, this clonotype is medium-sized. The J gene is TRBJ2-1, the V gene TRBV30; lacking DNA, the TRBD1 call made by TCRdb goes unchecked. Germline CDR1 GTSNPN, CDR2 SVGIG (reference sequence). The CDR3 covers 15 residues. The CDR3: CAWFPPGQGAVGQFF.

This rearrangement joins TRBV6-1 to TRBJ1-3. The germline gives CDR1 MNHNS, CDR2 SASEGT. The CDR3 has 12 amino acids. The CDR3: CASSERGNTIYF.

This rearrangement joins TRBV6-2 or TRBV6-3 to TRBJ2-1; TCRdb calls TRBD2, which cannot be checked without DNA. The CDR3 is made up of 18 amino acids. From germline, CDR1 is MNHEY and CDR2 SVGEGT. CDR3 sequence: CASSRPPSGRRDYNEQFF.

This chain joins TRBV27 and TRBJ1-2. The CDR3 totals 14 residues. The germline V gene has CDR1 MNHEY and CDR2 SMNVEV (reference sequence). The CDR3 region is CASSLGGIPYGYTF.